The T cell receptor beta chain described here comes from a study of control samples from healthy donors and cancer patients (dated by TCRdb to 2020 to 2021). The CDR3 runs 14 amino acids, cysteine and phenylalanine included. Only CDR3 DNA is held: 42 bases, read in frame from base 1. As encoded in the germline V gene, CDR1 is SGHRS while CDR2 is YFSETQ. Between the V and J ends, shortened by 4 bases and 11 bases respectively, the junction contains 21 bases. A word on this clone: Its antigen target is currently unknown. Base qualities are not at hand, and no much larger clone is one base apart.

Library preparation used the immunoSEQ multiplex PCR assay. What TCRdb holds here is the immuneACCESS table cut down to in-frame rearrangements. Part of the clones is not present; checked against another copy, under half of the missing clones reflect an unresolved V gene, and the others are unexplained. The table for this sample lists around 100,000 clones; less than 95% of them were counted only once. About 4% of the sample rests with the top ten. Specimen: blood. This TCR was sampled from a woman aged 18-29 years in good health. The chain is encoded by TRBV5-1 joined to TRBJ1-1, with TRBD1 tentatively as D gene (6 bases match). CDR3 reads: CASSPMTGLSLAFF. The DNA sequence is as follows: TGCGCCAGCAGCCCGATGACAGGTCTTTCCTTGGCTTTCTTT. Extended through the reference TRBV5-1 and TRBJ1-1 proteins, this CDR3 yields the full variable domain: KAGVTQTPRYLIKTRGQQVTLSCSPISGHRSVSWYQQTPGQGLQFLFEYFSETQRNKGNFPGRFSGRQFSNSRSEMNVSTLELGDSALYLCASSPMTGLSLAFFGQGTRLTVV.